The 26 T cell receptor beta chains given below trace back to one sample, sequenced in a study of regulatory and conventional T cells in RAG deficiency. This table comes from immunoSEQ multiplex PCR, and its TCRdb copy is limited to in-frame clones, with some not included. Of roughly 34,000 clones in the sample, more than 75% were seen once. The sorted conventional CD4+ T cells were CD25-low and CD127-high, with genomic DNA sequenced. These data were also filed under a second study, of regulatory T cells. Turning to that study: The PCR used 52 TRBV and 13 TRBJ primers.

Material: CD4+ effector T cells sorted from blood. These receptors came from a human donor in good health.

The chain recombines TRBV27 with TRBJ1-4, with D possibly being TRBD1 (5 bases). V dropped 0 bases and J dropped 4 bases, with 12 bases sitting between them. Germline V gene lookup returns CDR1 MNHEY and CDR2 SMNVEV (reference sequence). CDR3 length: 16 residues. The CDR3 reads CASSLSWTPNNEKLFF. CDR3 coding DNA: TGTGCCAGCAGTTTATCCTGGACACCTAATAATGAAAAACTGTTTTTT.

This chain uses TRBV19 with TRBJ2-7, with D perhaps matching TRBD2 (6 bases). Trimming took off 11 bases at V and 2 bases at J, with 16 bases between the two ends. Germline CDR1 is LNHDA and CDR2 is SQIVND (reference sequence). There are 13 residues in the CDR3. The CDR3 sequence: CAPREPLTYEQYF. Here the CDR3 DNA reads TGTGCCCCACGGGAGCCATTAACCTACGAGCAGTACTTC.

J is TRBJ2-1 and V is TRBV10-3, with a weak D call TRBD2 (6 bases). Looked up from germline, CDR1 is ENHRY and CDR2 is SYGVKD. The CDR3 runs 15 residues. With 3 bases removed from V and 6 bases from J, the gap between germline ends came to 15 bases. The CDR3 protein is CAISEGRGVGNEQFF. CDR3 nucleotide sequence: TGTGCCATCAGTGAAGGGCGGGGAGTTGGCAATGAGCAGTTCTTC.

The CDR3 DNA follows: TGTGCCAGCAGCTCCAGACAGGGGGACCACTATGGCTACACCTTC. Amino acid sequence: CASSSRQGDHYGYTF. The chain joins TRBV5-4 to TRBJ1-2, with 9 positions matching TRBD1. CDR1 is SGHNT and CDR2 is YYREEE in the germline V gene (reference sequence). V shed 3 bases, J shed 3 bases, and the junction held 6 bases outside the gene matches. The CDR3 covers 15 residues. Based on the CDR3 plus reference TRBV5-4 and TRBJ1-2, the full variable domain is ETGVTQSPTHLIKTRGQQVTLRCSSQSGHNTVSWYQQALGQGPQFIFQYYREEENGRGNFPPRFSGLQFPNYSSELNVNALELDDSALYLCASSSRQGDHYGYTFGSGTRLTVV.

This clone was seen a few times. The chain has TRBV28 and TRBJ1-6; 8 positions agree with TRBD1. Germline V gives CDR1 MDHEN, CDR2 SYDVKM. Unmatched junction bases numbered 7, after V lost 5 bases and J lost 7 bases. CDR3 length equals 15 residues. CDR3 protein: CASSPYRGKNSPLHF. DNA of the CDR3: TGTGCCAGCAGTCCCTACAGGGGGAAGAATTCACCCCTCCACTTT.

The rearrangement joins TRBV18 to TRBJ2-3; D gene uncertain. The CDR3 totals 15 residues. V was pared by 4 bases and J by 0 bases, with 11 bases between. The germline V gene encodes CDR1 KGHSH and CDR2 LQKENI. As DNA, the CDR3 is TGTGCCAGCTCACTTCAGGAGTCTAGCACAGATACGCAGTATTTT. As protein: CASSLQESSTDTQYF.

The chain combines TRBV21-1 with TRBJ2-7; the table gives TRBD1 as D, unverified against the DNA. TRBV21-1 is listed as a pseudogene. The CDR3 consists of 17 residues. CDR3 region: CASSPWGHDWDKYEQYF. DNA for the CDR3: TGTGCCAGCAGTCCATGGGGGCACGACTGGGACAAGTACGAGCAGTACTTC.

This chain links TRBV6-5 with TRBJ1-4; TRBD1 matches 7 bases. The CDR3 contains 14 residues. Germline V gives CDR1 MNHEY, CDR2 SVGAGI. Trimming removed 5 bases from V and 4 bases from J; junction bases left unmatched: 4. The CDR3: CASSGDSGNEKLFF. The CDR3 nucleotides are TGTGCCAGCAGTGGGGACAGCGGTAATGAAAAACTGTTTTTT.

The chain combines TRBV14 with TRBJ2-3; TRBD1 matches at 7 bases. V was clipped by 0 bases and J by 2 bases; unmatched bases: 8. From germline, CDR1 is SGHDN and CDR2 FVKESK. This CDR3 is built from 17 residues. CDR3 amino acids: CASSQDRGQVITDTQYF. Here the CDR3 DNA reads TGTGCCAGCAGCCAAGACCGTGGACAGGTGATCACAGATACGCAGTATTTT.

The table lists this clone with a count of one. This chain links TRBV18 with TRBJ2-3; TRBD1 is a possible D gene (6 bases). Trimming shortened V by 1 base and J by 0 bases, and 11 bases separated the two germline ends. The germline CDR1 and CDR2 sequences are KGHSH and LQKENI. The CDR3 contains 16 residues. The CDR3 DNA reads TGTGCCAGCTCACCACTCGGGACAACTAGCACAGATACGCAGTATTTT. This gives the protein CASSPLGTTSTDTQYF. The full variable domain, its missing parts supplied by reference TRBV18 and TRBJ2-3, is NAGVMQNPRHLVRRRGQEARLRCSPMKGHSHVYWYRQLPEEGLKFMVYLQKENIIDESGMPKERFSAEFPKEGPSILRIQQVVRGDSAAYFCASSPLGTTSTDTQYFGPGTRLTVL.

A word on this clone: Other DNA variants within this sample encode the same CDR3. V and J are TRBV30 and TRBJ2-5, with D perhaps TRBD2 (7 bases). Germline CDR1 and CDR2: GTSNPN and SVGIG (reference sequence). The CDR3 has 14 amino acids. The CDR3: CGGRGAGAQETQYF. The DNA for the CDR3 is TGTGGGGGTCGGGGCGCGGGGGCCCAAGAGACCCAGTACTTC.

The chain joins TRBV29-1 to TRBJ2-7, with D maybe TRBD2 (5 bases). The CDR3 has 14 amino acids. In germline, CDR1 is SQVTM, CDR2 ANQGSEA. V lost 3 bases, J lost 1 base, and 13 bases lay in between. CDR3 DNA: TGCAGCGTTGAGGAAACACGGAGGTCCTACGAGCAGTACTTC. This translates into CSVEETRRSYEQYF.

The chain links TRBV30 to TRBJ2-7; the match to TRBD1 covers 8 bases. Germline lookup yields CDR1 GTSNPN and CDR2 SVGIG (reference sequence). The CDR3 sequence is 13 residues long. V lost 7 bases, J lost 6 bases, and 11 bases stayed unmatched. The CDR3 DNA is TGTGCCTCCGGACAGGGTTACGTTGGCGAGCAGTACTTC. It encodes CASGQGYVGEQYF.

This clone was observed a single time. The V gene is TRBV21-1, the J gene TRBJ2-4; TRBD2, as called in the table, went unchecked against the DNA. TRBV21-1 is recorded as a pseudogene. CDR3 length: 21 residues. The chain's CDR3 is CASSNPLGTSGGILAKNIQYF. The DNA of the CDR3 is TGTGCCAGCAGCAATCCCCTCGGGACTAGCGGGGGGATCCTAGCCAAAAACATTCAGTACTTC.

This clone came up a few times. V gene TRBV5-1 combines with J gene TRBJ2-7, with 8 bases identical to TRBD1. The junction had 6 bases not matched to a gene; V was cut back by 4 bases and J by 0 bases. This CDR3 contains 15 residues. Germline CDR1 SGHRS, CDR2 YFSETQ. In DNA form, the CDR3 reads TGCGCCAGCAGCCGAGGACAGGGTCTCTCCTACGAGCAGTACTTC. It encodes CASSRGQGLSYEQYF.

This clone came up once. J is TRBJ2-3 and V is TRBV7-3, with 10 bases aligning to TRBD2. The CDR3 has 18 amino acids. CDR1 and CDR2 from the germline V gene are SGHTA and FQGTGA. Trimming at V came to 0 bases and at J to 0 bases, leaving 6 bases not matched to a gene. CDR3 region: CASSLTASGGLSTDTQYF. DNA of the CDR3: TGTGCCAGCAGCTTAACGGCTAGCGGGGGCCTTAGCACAGATACGCAGTATTTT.

The chain is built from TRBV5-4 and TRBJ2-2; D assignment may be TRBD1 or TRBD2 (5 bases each). The CDR3 totals 16 residues. The V gene lost 4 bases and the J gene lost 4 bases, with 17 bases spanning the gap. Germline V gene data show CDR1 as SGHNT and CDR2 as YYREEE (reference sequence). CDR3 in DNA: TGTGCCAGCAGCCGAGGGACGGTCCCTTCCACCGGGGAGCTGTTTTTT. As protein: CASSRGTVPSTGELFF.

The chain carries TRBV19 and TRBJ1-4; maybe TRBD1 (5 bases). The germline V gene encodes CDR1 LNHDA and CDR2 SQIVND (reference sequence). Trimming pared 4 bases from V and 7 bases from J, leaving 22 bases between. The CDR3 runs to 17 residues. Here the CDR3 reads CASSNSGGMGRSEKLFF. CDR3 coding DNA: TGTGCCAGTAGTAATTCCGGAGGAATGGGGCGAAGTGAAAAACTGTTTTTT.

The genes are TRBV11-2 and TRBJ2-3, with D perhaps TRBD1 or TRBD2 (6 bases each). Trimming cost V 3 bases and J 3 bases, with 10 bases left between them. The germline V gene has CDR1 SGHAT and CDR2 FQNNGV. This CDR3 has 14 amino acids. The CDR3 coding sequence is TGTGCCAGCAGCTTGTGGGGGGCTACAGATACGCAGTATTTT. Translation: CASSLWGATDTQYF.

The V gene is TRBV5-4, the J gene TRBJ2-1; the D gene could be TRBD1 or TRBD2 (6 bases each). Germline V gene lookup returns CDR1 SGHNT and CDR2 YYREEE (reference sequence). The CDR3 sequence is 14 residues long. The ends were cut back, 1 base at V and 8 bases at J, with 13 bases in the middle. CDR3 bases: TGTGCCAGCAGCTTGCTGCCGGGGGCCCATGAGCAGTTCTTC. This translates into CASSLLPGAHEQFF.

The rearrangement uses TRBV4-1 and TRBJ2-2; 7 positions agree with TRBD2. The CDR3 covers 17 residues. Trimming took 0 bases from V and 0 from J; bases not matched to a gene: 4. The germline CDR1 and CDR2 sequences are MGHRA and YSYEKL. The CDR3 is CASSQEVRGANTGELFF. The DNA for the CDR3 is TGCGCCAGCAGCCAAGAAGTTCGGGGGGCGAACACCGGGGAGCTGTTTTTT.

This clone turned up a few times. The chain is built from TRBV7-2 and TRBJ2-7; D is unresolved. The CDR3 has 14 amino acids. Looked up from germline, CDR1 is SGHTA and CDR2 is FQGNSA. V was pared by 3 bases and J by 2 bases, with 11 bases between. CDR3 amino acids: CASSLPRMAYEQYF. CDR3 sequence (DNA): TGTGCCAGCAGCTTGCCCAGAATGGCCTACGAGCAGTACTTC.

CDR3 amino acids: CASSSLLGIRNTIYF. The CDR3 bases are TGTGCCAGCAGCTCCTTACTTGGGATTAGAAACACCATATATTTT. The rearrangement uses TRBV11-2 and TRBJ1-3; no clear D. The CDR3 extends over 15 amino acids. Germline-derived CDR1 and CDR2 are SGHAT and FQNNGV. V was shortened by 4 bases and J by 5 bases, with 15 bases between the two germline ends.

The chain couples TRBV7-9 to TRBJ1-1; the D gene is possibly TRBD1 (6 bases). The CDR3 consists of 13 residues. The germline CDR1 and CDR2 sequences are SEHNR and FQNEAQ (reference sequence). V was pared by 5 bases and J by 6 bases, with 13 bases between. CDR3 DNA: TGTGCCAGCAGCCCGGGACACGCTTCTGAAGCTTTCTTT. It encodes CASSPGHASEAFF.

This chain links TRBV5-6 with TRBJ2-1; possible D gene TRBD2, 5 bases. The ends were cut back, 4 bases at V and 3 bases at J, with 14 bases in the middle. The CDR3 spans 15 residues. Per germline, CDR1 SGHDT and CDR2 YYEEEE. The CDR3 region is CASSTGPGFYNEQFF. CDR3 coding DNA: TGTGCCAGCAGCACCGGGCCGGGATTCTACAATGAGCAGTTCTTC.

This clone was seen more than once but under ten times. The chain couples TRBV10-3 to TRBJ1-2; D is uncertain. The V gene lost 4 bases and the J gene lost 2 bases, with 8 bases spanning the gap. The CDR3 spans 13 residues. The germline gives CDR1 ENHRY, CDR2 SYGVKD. CDR3 in DNA: TGTGCCATCAGTGCGGAGATCAACTATGGCTACACCTTC. It specifies CAISAEINYGYTF.